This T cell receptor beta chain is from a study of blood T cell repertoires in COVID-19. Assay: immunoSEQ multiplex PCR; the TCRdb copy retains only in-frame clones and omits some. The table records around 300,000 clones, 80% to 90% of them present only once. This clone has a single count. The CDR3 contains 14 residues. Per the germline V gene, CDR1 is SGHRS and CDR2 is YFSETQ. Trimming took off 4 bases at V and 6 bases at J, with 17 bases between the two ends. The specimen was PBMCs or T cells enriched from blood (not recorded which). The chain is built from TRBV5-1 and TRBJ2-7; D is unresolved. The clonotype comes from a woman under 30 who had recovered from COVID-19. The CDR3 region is CASSGNLGVSEQYF. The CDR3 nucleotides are TGCGCCAGCAGCGGCAACTTAGGAGTCAGCGAGCAGTACTTC.